This T cell receptor (beta chain) emerged from a study of OX40 agonist ivuxolimab in advanced cancers. Study conclusions and caveats: It was not determined which antigens were specifically recognized by the peripheral T cells that had undergone clonal expansion.

With regard to this clone: No antigen is known for it.

V lost 4 bases and J 4 bases, leaving 14 bases between the germline ends. Looked up from germline, CDR1 is SGDLS and CDR2 is YYNGEE. This CDR3 has 15 amino acids. Assay: immunoSEQ multiplex PCR; the TCRdb copy retains only in-frame clones and omits some. The data show approximately 49,000 clones, roughly 81% seen once. The sequencing here drew on CD4+ or CD8+ T cells sorted from blood, taken in a trial of the OX40 agonist ivuxolimab. The J gene is TRBJ2-2, the V gene TRBV9, with unresolved D. This TCR derives from an adult with an advanced solid tumor such as melanoma, head and neck, liver or kidney cancer. CDR3 nucleotide sequence: TGTGCCAGCAGCAACGAGGCCTCGACCACCGGGGAGCTGTTTTTT. It specifies CASSNEASTTGELFF.